The 22 T cell receptor beta chains given below trace back to one sample, sequenced in a study of blood T cell repertoires in COVID-19. Using immunoSEQ multiplex PCR, the repertoire was profiled, and TCRdb retains in-frame clones only, with some absent. The top ten clones hold over 9% of a sample with 55,000 to 65,000 clones, roughly 87% of them seen once. Sample: peripheral blood. These receptor sequences come from a human donor with acute or convalescent COVID-19. The donor label of this sample is uncertain.

The V gene is TRBV3-1 (or the pseudogene TRBV3-2), the J gene TRBJ2-3, with 9 bases fitting TRBD1. Trimming at V came to 6 bases and at J to 3 bases, leaving 7 bases not matched to a gene. This CDR3 spans 15 amino acids. Germline CDR1 and CDR2: LGHDT and YNNKEL (reference sequence). The chain's CDR3 is CASSYGQGRTDTQYF. DNA of the CDR3: TGTGCCAGCAGTTACGGACAGGGGCGTACAGATACGCAGTATTTT.

V usage is TRBV19 and J usage is TRBJ2-6; D uncertain. CDR3 length equals 16 residues. The ends were cut back, 7 bases at V and 0 bases at J, with 13 bases in the middle. The germline gives CDR1 LNHDA, CDR2 SQIVND (reference sequence). The DNA for the CDR3 is TGTGCCAGTAACCCCGCAGGTAGCTCTGGGGCCAACGTCCTGACTTTC. Translating it yields CASNPAGSSGANVLTF.

The gene calls are TRBV5-4 and TRBJ1-6; 9 bases match TRBD1. The CDR3 is 17 residues long. V shed 0 bases and J 0 bases; nucleotides not matched to a gene: 1. In germline, CDR1 is SGHNT, CDR2 YYREEE (reference sequence). The CDR3 DNA reads TGTGCCAGCAGCTTGGACAGGGGGCCCTCCTATAATTCACCCCTCCACTTT. Protein product: CASSLDRGPSYNSPLHF. The full variable domain, with the rest looked up from reference TRBV5-4 and TRBJ1-6, is ETGVTQSPTHLIKTRGQQVTLRCSSQSGHNTVSWYQQALGQGPQFIFQYYREEENGRGNFPPRFSGLQFPNYSSELNVNALELDDSALYLCASSLDRGPSYNSPLHFGNGTRLTVT.

A few counts support this clone. V gene TRBV5-4 combines with J gene TRBJ1-4; a possible D gene is TRBD1 (5 bases). CDR3 length: 15 amino acids. V shed 0 bases and J shed 6 bases, with 12 bases lying between them. CDR1 SGHNT and CDR2 YYREEE come from the germline V gene (reference sequence). CDR3 protein: CASSLDPGGDEKLFF. The CDR3 DNA is TGTGCCAGCAGCTTGGACCCCGGGGGAGATGAAAAACTGTTTTTT.

The V gene is TRBV7-3, the J gene TRBJ2-3; TRBD2 matches 8 bases. The V gene's germline CDR1 is SGHTA and CDR2 FQGTGA. This CDR3 contains 15 residues. With 4 bases clipped from V and 2 bases from J, the junction kept 5 bases outside the gene matches. Here the CDR3 reads CASSSELAATDTQYF. The CDR3 DNA is TGTGCCAGCAGCTCCGAACTAGCGGCCACAGATACGCAGTATTTT.

This chain connects TRBV10-3 to TRBJ2-7, with D possibly matching TRBD2 (5 bases). Per germline, CDR1 ENHRY and CDR2 SYGVKD. V was trimmed by 2 bases and J by 6 bases, leaving 8 bases between them. The CDR3 has 12 residues. CDR3 in amino acids: CAISESRGEQYF. The CDR3 region has the DNA TGTGCCATCAGTGAGAGTCGGGGCGAGCAGTACTTC.

The chain carries TRBV25-1 and TRBJ2-3; 8 positions agree with TRBD1. The CDR3 has 18 residues. Per the germline V gene, CDR1 is MGHDK and CDR2 is SYGVNS. J gave up 5 bases and V 5 bases, and 18 bases lay outside the gene matches. The CDR3: CASSSFRGQGEIGDTQYF. DNA for the CDR3: TGTGCCAGCAGTTCATTTCGTGGACAGGGAGAGATCGGAGATACGCAGTATTTT.

The chain uses TRBV2 and TRBJ1-2; D remains unclear. Germline V gene data show CDR1 as SNHLY and CDR2 as FYNNEI. V was pared by 3 bases and J by 1 base, with 9 bases between. The length of the CDR3 is 14 residues. The chain's CDR3 is CASSDPGVNYGYTF. DNA of the CDR3: TGTGCCAGCAGTGATCCAGGCGTTAACTATGGCTACACCTTC.

The chain uses TRBV18 and TRBJ2-7; D possibly corresponds to TRBD1 (5 bases). Germline V gene sequence: CDR1 KGHSH, CDR2 LQKENI. This CDR3 is 15 amino acids long. V lost 3 bases and J lost 7, with 19 bases in between. CDR3 DNA sequence: TGTGCCAGCTCACCCGCCTATCAGGGTGTAGGGGAGCAGTACGTC. Translated, it gives CASSPAYQGVGEQYV.

The chain uses TRBV5-1 and TRBJ1-2; the D is unclear. Trimming pared 4 bases from V and 5 bases from J, leaving 12 bases between. The CDR3 is 13 amino acids. From germline, CDR1 is SGHRS and CDR2 YFSETQ. CDR3 protein: CASSRAEVYGYTF. In nucleotides, the CDR3 is TGCGCCAGCAGCCGGGCGGAGGTATATGGCTACACCTTC.

The V gene is TRBV14, the J gene TRBJ2-1; D remains unclear. In germline, CDR1 is SGHDN, CDR2 FVKESK. Between the trimmed V and J ends, which lost 0 bases and 4 bases, there was a span of 4 bases. This CDR3 spans 13 amino acids. CDR3 DNA: TGTGCCAGCAGCCAAGATCAGTACAATGAGCAGTTCTTC. This gives the protein CASSQDQYNEQFF.

The chain couples TRBV27 to TRBJ2-3; 9 nucleotides line up with TRBD1. The V gene end was trimmed by 1 base and the J gene end by 3 bases; junction bases not matched to a gene: 2. Looked up from germline, CDR1 is MNHEY and CDR2 is SMNVEV (reference sequence). This CDR3 is built from 15 residues. CDR3: CASSLWGQGTDTQYF. In DNA form, the CDR3 reads TGTGCCAGCAGTTTATGGGGACAGGGAACAGATACGCAGTATTTT.

The chain joins TRBV13 to TRBJ2-1; 16 bases line up with TRBD2. The CDR3 length is 18 residues. Germline assignment: CDR1 PRHDT and CDR2 FYEKMQ (reference sequence). J was trimmed by 4 bases and V by 2 bases; bases with no gene match: 5. CDR3 amino acids: CASSLLGTSGGAYNEQFF. The CDR3 DNA follows: TGTGCCAGCAGCTTATTAGGGACTAGCGGGGGGGCATACAATGAGCAGTTCTTC.

The CDR3 DNA reads as TGTGCCAGCTCACGCCTTCAGGGGAGGGTCAATGAAAAACTGTTTTTT. Residues: CASSRLQGRVNEKLFF. V is TRBV18 and J is TRBJ1-4; tentatively, D is TRBD1 (6 bases). Germline V lookup: CDR1 KGHSH, CDR2 LQKENI. V was shortened by 4 bases and J by 5 bases, with 17 bases between the two germline ends. The CDR3 runs to 16 residues.

The chain is built from TRBV3-1 (or the pseudogene TRBV3-2) and TRBJ1-3; D possibly corresponds to TRBD1 (6 bases). The CDR3 runs to 17 residues. CDR1 and CDR2 (germline): LGHDT, YNNKEL (reference sequence). Trimming took 0 bases from V and 2 from J, leaving 14 bases between them. CDR3 DNA: TGTGCCAGCAGCCAAGACGGTCTGGGGGCGGCTGGAAACACCATATATTTT. Protein product: CASSQDGLGAAGNTIYF.

The chain joins TRBV2 to TRBJ1-5; the match to TRBD1 covers 10 bases. The CDR3 loop spans 14 amino acids. V gave up 5 bases and J gave up 7 bases; unmatched junction bases: 5. Per germline, CDR1 SNHLY and CDR2 FYNNEI. DNA of the CDR3: TGTGCCAGCAGTTATGGGACAGGGGAACAGCCCCAGCATTTT. This sequence encodes CASSYGTGEQPQHF.

V and J are TRBV10-3 and TRBJ2-5; 8 bases align to TRBD2. The J segment lost 0 bases and the V segment lost 10 bases, leaving 4 bases of the junction unmatched. In germline, CDR1 is ENHRY, CDR2 SYGVKD. This CDR3 is 13 amino acids long. The CDR3 region has the DNA TGTGCCAGCGGGGGGAACAACCAAGAGACCCAGTACTTC. Protein: CASGGNNQETQYF.

The chain has TRBV7-9 and TRBJ1-1; 12 nucleotides align to TRBD1. From germline, CDR1 is SEHNR and CDR2 FQNEAQ (reference sequence). CDR3 size: 14 residues. V lost 5 bases and J lost 11; bases outside the gene matches: 9. CDR3 residues: CASSRMGQGAEAFF. For the CDR3, the DNA is TGTGCCAGCAGCCGAATGGGACAGGGGGCCGAGGCTTTCTTT.

This chain links TRBV5-4 with TRBJ1-2, with D possibly matching TRBD1 (5 bases). The CDR3 loop spans 14 amino acids. Germline V gives CDR1 SGHNT, CDR2 YYREEE (reference sequence). V was shortened by 6 bases and J by 0 bases, with 12 bases between the two germline ends. The CDR3 coding sequence is TGTGCCAGCAACCGACAGATCTCTAACTATGGCTACACCTTC. This sequence encodes CASNRQISNYGYTF.

This chain links TRBV9 with TRBJ1-2; D unresolved. Germline assignment: CDR1 SGDLS and CDR2 YYNGEE. V was trimmed by 0 bases and J by 3 bases, leaving 9 bases between them. CDR3 length equals 14 residues. DNA for the CDR3: TGTGCCAGCAGCGTAGGGCAGGCTGACTATGGCTACACCTTC. It codes for CASSVGQADYGYTF.

This chain connects TRBV10-3 to TRBJ2-5; 11 nucleotides line up with TRBD1. CDR3 length: 16 amino acids. Unmatched junction bases numbered 4, after V lost 3 bases and J lost 1 base. Germline V CDR1 and CDR2: ENHRY, SYGVKD. The CDR3 DNA follows: TGTGCCATCAGTGATTCCGGGACAGGGGGCCAAGAGACCCAGTACTTC. Its translation: CAISDSGTGGQETQYF.

J is TRBJ1-3 and V is TRBV19; TRBD1 matches 11 bases. The CDR3 has 17 amino acids. Germline V gives CDR1 LNHDA, CDR2 SQIVND (reference sequence). The V segment lost 6 bases and the J segment 4 bases; nucleotides outside the gene matches: 11. The CDR3 DNA reads as TGTGCCAGTAGCTCCACCGGGACAGGGGGAAGAGGAAACACCATATATTTT. It encodes CASSSTGTGGRGNTIYF. Full variable domain (rest looked up from reference TRBV19 and TRBJ1-3): DGGITQSPKYLFRKEGQNVTLSCEQNLNHDAMYWYRQDPGQGLRLIYYSQIVNDFQKGDIAEGYSVSREKKESFPLTVTSAQKNPTAFYLCASSSTGTGGRGNTIYFGEGSWLTVV.